This T cell receptor (beta chain) was found in a study of T cells in Graves' hyperthyroidism and ophthalmopathy. Study-wide context: Peripheral blood was drawn at first diagnosis, prior to all treatment.

About this clonotype itself: One end of the junction does not line up with germline, which may come from a read error.

The TCR beta CDR3 regions underwent amplification using RNA transcripts as the source. The study used the HTBI primer set for a first-round RT-PCR of the TCR CDR3. Using its own MiXCR run on the multiplex PCR reads, TCRdb lists one record per CDR3 protein. The sample holds 400,000 to 550,000 distinct CDR3 sequences, 14% seen once. Germline V gene lookup returns CDR1 SNHLY and CDR2 FYNNEI. This CDR3 region has 17 residues. The sequenced sample was blood. The chain links TRBV2 to TRBJ2-1; TRBD2 matches at 13 bases. The sequence was collected from a woman aged 18-35 years with Graves' hyperthyroidism. Written as DNA, the CDR3 is TGCGCCAGCAGCTCGGGACTAGCGGGGATGAACTACAATGAGCAGTTCTTC. Encoded protein: CASSSGLAGMNYNEQFF.